Shown below are 23 T cell receptor beta chains from a single sample sequenced in a study of tumor-infiltrating lymphocytes in primary liver carcinoma. A constant-region primer primed TCR beta cDNA synthesis from about 0.55 ug of total RNA. Three nested multiplex PCR rounds, a slightly modified ARM-PCR method, built the TCR beta libraries. In the first two PCR rounds, TRBV1-TRBV30 forward primers were paired with a C-beta reverse primer, and each round lasted about 10 cycles. TCRdb analysed the multiplex PCR reads with MiXCR anew, one entry per CDR3 protein. The top ten hold about 18% of the sample, which has over 250,000 distinct CDR3 sequences, 50% to 75% seen once. The source of the blood RNA was unsorted whole blood, and germline DNA was extracted as well. Sequencing used peripheral blood. The source is a woman aged 25 to 39 with primary liver carcinoma and hepatitis B virus infection.

The V and J genes are TRBV6-1 and TRBJ2-7; 9 bases map to TRBD2. Unmatched junction bases numbered 11, after V lost 7 bases and J lost 4 bases. The CDR3 is made up of 15 amino acids. The germline V gene encodes CDR1 MNHNS and CDR2 SASEGT. CDR3 protein: CASNDGTSRGYEQYF. The CDR3 DNA reads TGTGCCAGCAATGATGGGACTAGCAGGGGTTACGAGCAGTACTTC.

About this clonotype itself: A much bigger clone sits one base away, suggesting this may be a read error. The gene calls are TRBV10-3 and TRBJ2-5; D tentatively fits TRBD1 or TRBD2 (5 bases each). The germline V and J ends were trimmed by 7 bases and 2 bases, with 17 bases remaining between them. Germline V gene lookup returns CDR1 ENHRY and CDR2 SYGVKD. The CDR3 runs 15 residues. CDR3: CAIKSGTVEQETQYF. In DNA, the CDR3 is TGTGCCATCAAGTCCGGGACGGTGGAGCAAGAGACCCAGTACTTC.

This clonotype appeared many times. The genes are TRBV14 and TRBJ2-1; D ambiguous. Germline values: CDR1 SGHDN, CDR2 FVKESK. V lost 0 bases and J 7 bases, leaving 19 bases between the germline ends. CDR3 length equals 17 residues. CDR3 loop: CASSQEISPGEWNEQFF. The CDR3 coding sequence is TGTGCCAGCAGCCAAGAAATTTCGCCAGGAGAGTGGAATGAGCAGTTCTTC.

This clonotype was recorded at least ten times. The chain carries TRBV7-9 and TRBJ1-1; D might be TRBD1 (5 bases). In germline, CDR1 is SEHNR, CDR2 FQNEAQ (reference sequence). Trimming took 6 bases from V and 3 from J, leaving 14 bases between them. CDR3 size: 14 residues. CDR3 DNA: TGTGCCAGCAGGCCAAAGGCGGGGGACACTGAAGCTTTCTTT. Translated: CASRPKAGDTEAFF.

This clonotype was detected many times. The V and J genes are TRBV29-1 and TRBJ2-1; TRBD2 agrees at 7 bases. J gave up 3 bases and V 4 bases, and 12 bases lay outside the gene matches. Germline lookup yields CDR1 SQVTM and CDR2 ANQGSEA. This CDR3 contains 16 residues. CDR3 bases: TGCAGCGTTGTCGGGTGGTGGCTAGCGGACTACAATGAGCAGTTCTTC. Encoded protein: CSVVGWWLADYNEQFF.

To note about this clonotype: This clone may be a read error of a much larger clone one base away. The chain carries TRBV29-1 and TRBJ2-5; D gene ambiguous. The germline V and J ends were trimmed by 5 bases and 5 bases, with 9 bases remaining between them. This CDR3 contains 11 residues. Germline V CDR1 and CDR2: SQVTM, ANQGSEA. In DNA, the CDR3 is TGCAGCGTTCGCCCACATGAGACCCAGTACTTC. Its protein product is CSVRPHETQYF.

This clonotype was seen only a few times. This CDR3 is CASALRGSKEETQYF. In DNA form, the CDR3 reads TGTGCCAGCGCCTTACGAGGGTCGAAGGAAGAGACCCAGTACTTC. V usage is TRBV5-5 and J usage is TRBJ2-5; perhaps TRBD2 as D (5 bases). From germline, CDR1 is SGHKS and CDR2 YYEKEE (reference sequence). The CDR3 spans 15 residues. V was trimmed by 7 bases and J by 3 bases, leaving 19 bases between them.

The sample holds a few counts of this clonotype. Because it lacks the conserved phenylalanine or tryptophan at the end, this CDR3 is likely a read error. The chain recombines TRBV6-1 with TRBJ2-2; no clear D. CDR3 length equals 13 residues. The ends were cut back, 7 bases at V and 1 base at J, with 7 bases in the middle. CDR1 is MNHNS, CDR2 SASEGT, per germline. The CDR3 protein is CASTPRNTGELFS. In nucleotides, the CDR3 is TGTGCCAGCACCCCTAGGAACACCGGGGAGCTGTTTTCT.

The chain has TRBV5-4 and TRBJ2-7, with 9 positions matching TRBD1. This CDR3 is 14 amino acids long. Unmatched junction bases numbered 5, after V lost 4 bases and J lost 3 bases. Germline V gene sequence: CDR1 SGHNT, CDR2 YYREEE (reference sequence). The DNA of the CDR3 is TGTGCCAGCAGCCTGGACAGGGGCATCTACGAGCAGTACTTC. This translates into CASSLDRGIYEQYF. Full variable domain (remainder filled in from reference TRBV5-4 and TRBJ2-7): ETGVTQSPTHLIKTRGQQVTLRCSSQSGHNTVSWYQQALGQGPQFIFQYYREEENGRGNFPPRFSGLQFPNYSSELNVNALELDDSALYLCASSLDRGIYEQYFGPGTRLTVT.

Comments on this clonotype: Its ends do not fully match the called genes, so a read error is possible. The gene calls are TRBV10-2 and TRBJ2-3, with 13 bases fitting TRBD2. Looked up from germline, CDR1 is WSHSY and CDR2 is SAAADI. CDR3 length: 18 amino acids. This CDR3 reads CASSESGTSGAHTNTQYF. The CDR3 DNA sequence: TGCGCCAGCAGTGAGAGTGGGACTAGCGGGGCGCACACAAATACGCAGTATTTT.

With regard to this clonotype: Sequence at one end of the junction differs from germline and may be a read error. CDR3 in DNA: TGCTCCAGCAGTCTAGACAGCGCCTACGAGCAGTACTTC. As protein: CSSSLDSAYEQYF. The chain links TRBV4-1 to TRBJ2-7, with D maybe TRBD1 (5 bases). The CDR3 extends over 13 amino acids. Germline CDR1 reads MGHRA; CDR2 reads YSYEKL.

With regard to this clonotype: The junction does not match germline at one end; this may be a read error. V and J are TRBV4-1 and TRBJ2-2, with D perhaps given as TRBD1 or TRBD2 (5 bases each). This CDR3 comprises 13 residues. The germline gives CDR1 MGHRA, CDR2 YSYEKL. The CDR3 sequence: CASGQLLTGEPFF. In DNA form, the CDR3 reads TGCGCCAGCGGACAATTATTGACCGGGGAGCCGTTTTTT.

Comments on this clonotype: The missing conserved phenylalanine or tryptophan at the end of this CDR3 makes a read error likely. CDR3 sequence: CASNYEANEQFL. In nucleotides, the CDR3 is TGTGCCAGCAATTACGAAGCCAATGAGCAGTTCCTC. The chain has TRBV6-6 and TRBJ2-1, with D unclear. Germline V gives CDR1 MNHNY, CDR2 SVGAGI (reference sequence). This CDR3 region has 12 residues.

This clonotype was detected ten times or more. This chain joins TRBV29-1 and TRBJ2-7; 8 positions agree with TRBD1. The CDR3 length is 14 residues. The V gene's germline CDR1 is SQVTM and CDR2 ANQGSEA. The V segment lost 1 base and the J segment 5 bases; nucleotides outside the gene matches: 7. The CDR3 spells CSVEGSGGENEQYF. The CDR3 DNA reads TGCAGCGTTGAAGGGTCAGGGGGCGAGAACGAGCAGTACTTC.

There are many counts of this clonotype. The V and J genes are TRBV14 and TRBJ1-1; a weak D match, TRBD1 (6 bases). The CDR3 length is 13 residues. The germline V gene has CDR1 SGHDN and CDR2 FVKESK. V was shortened by 5 bases and J by 11 bases, with 18 bases between the two germline ends. In nucleotides, the CDR3 is TGTGCCAGCAGCGCGTTCGGGGGGCAGGAGGCTTTCTTT. Its translation is CASSAFGGQEAFF.

The chain's CDR3 is CASMKLAGPAWPDTQYF. CDR3 DNA: TGTGCCAGTATGAAACTAGCGGGACCAGCCTGGCCAGATACGCAGTATTTT. The chain uses TRBV19 and TRBJ2-3; 10 nucleotides agree with TRBD2. CDR1 is LNHDA, CDR2 SQIVND, per germline (reference sequence). The CDR3 runs 17 residues. V trimming: 7 bases; J trimming: 4 bases; junction bases outside the gene matches: 14.

This clonotype occurred once. Since a much larger clone is just one base distant, this may be a read error. The chain has TRBV5-6 and TRBJ2-1; 7 bases are shared with TRBD1. With V trimmed by 4 bases and J by 10 bases, 8 bases remained unmatched. The CDR3 consists of 13 residues. Germline loops: CDR1 SGHDT, CDR2 YYEEEE. The CDR3 nucleotides read TGTGCCAGCAGCCACGACAGGGATTACGAGCAGTTCTTC. It encodes CASSHDRDYEQFF.

This clonotype was counted between two and nine times. CDR3 DNA sequence: TGTGCCAGCAGTCCGTGGACAGGCCAGAATCCTGAAGCTTTCTTT. It yields the protein CASSPWTGQNPEAFF. The chain has TRBV12-3 or TRBV12-4 and TRBJ1-1; 7 bases are a match to TRBD1. Losses at the gene ends were 5 bases for V and 6 bases for J; bases not matched to a gene: 12. The CDR3 runs to 15 residues.

To note about this clonotype: A much larger clone lies one base from this, so it may be a read error. The CDR3 DNA is TGTGCCAGCAGTTACTCGGGAAATGCAGATAAGCAGTATTTT. Translated: CASSYSGNADKQYF. The gene calls are TRBV6-5 and TRBJ2-3; D remains unclear. CDR3 length: 14 residues. Germline CDR1 is MNHEY and CDR2 is SVGAGI.

Of note for this clonotype: Given a much more abundant clone one base away, this may be a read error. The chain employs TRBV29-1 and TRBJ2-7; unclear D gene. The CDR3 has 11 amino acids. The ends were cut back, 3 bases at V and 7 bases at J, with 10 bases in the middle. Germline CDR1 is SQVTM and CDR2 is ANQGSEA. The CDR3 is CSVDIYKEQYF. The CDR3 bases are TGCAGCGTTGATATTTACAAGGAGCAGTACTTC.

The chain carries TRBV28 and TRBJ1-2; no clear D. With 3 bases removed from V and 4 bases from J, the gap between germline ends came to 12 bases. This CDR3 contains 14 residues. In germline, CDR1 is MDHEN, CDR2 SYDVKM. The CDR3 sequence: CASSLVQLSYGYTF. The CDR3 region has the DNA TGTGCCAGCAGTTTGGTTCAGCTCAGCTATGGCTACACCTTC.

Details on this clonotype: Its ends do not fully match the called genes, so a read error is possible. The chain uses TRBV7-9 and TRBJ2-7, with 7 bases that match TRBD1. The germline V gene encodes CDR1 SEHNR and CDR2 FQNEAQ (reference sequence). This CDR3 comprises 15 residues. The CDR3 loop is CVSSNDRASSYEQYF. The CDR3 bases are TGTGTCAGCAGCAACGACAGGGCCAGCTCCTACGAGCAGTACTTC.

There are many counts of this clonotype. The rearrangement joins TRBV29-1 to TRBJ2-7; possibly TRBD1 for D (6 bases). V was cut by 6 bases and J by 5 bases, with 17 bases left in between. Germline loops: CDR1 SQVTM, CDR2 ANQGSEA. The CDR3 runs to 13 residues. CDR3 nucleotide sequence: TGCAGCGTACCGGGACAAGAGTCTCACGAGCAGTACTTC. Amino acids: CSVPGQESHEQYF.